This note documents a single T cell receptor beta chain sequence. The sample comes from a study of blood T cell repertoires in COVID-19. Looking at the study overall: Samples came from the United States, Italy and Spain, spanning acute and convalescent COVID-19. The cDNA or gDNA used as material had been derived from T cells, B-cell-depleted T cells, or PBMCs.

V lost 0 bases to trimming and J lost 10 bases; unmatched junction nucleotides: 9. The CDR3 loop spans 15 amino acids. The germline V gene encodes CDR1 SGHRS and CDR2 YFSETQ. As handled by the study authors: For nucleated cells, counts were estimated from reference gene primer amplification. This table comes from immunoSEQ multiplex PCR, and its TCRdb copy is limited to in-frame clones, with some not included. The V and J calls and clone size are taken from that table; D and trimming were inferred from the DNA. The table records around 220,000 clones, around nine tenths of them present only once. This receptor was taken from a woman between 35 and 50 years old who had recovered from COVID-19. The chain employs TRBV5-1 and TRBJ2-2, with TRBD1 matching 7 bases. The sample consisted of peripheral blood. The CDR3: CASSLGRGLLEELFF. Here the CDR3 DNA reads TGCGCCAGCAGCTTGGGAAGGGGGCTTCTGGAGGAGCTGTTTTTT.